What follows are 9 T cell receptor beta chains derived from one specimen sequenced in a study of shared clonotypes between healthy human individuals. Here immunoSEQ multiplex PCR was the method, and the copy in TCRdb shows in-frame clones only, minus some. The table includes about 490,000 clones, roughly 80% detected once. Sequencing used PBMCs. The origin of the receptors is a woman in her 40s in good health. Some clones in this sample may be carry-over from other donors' samples.

The sample holds one count of this clone. With a far larger clone one base away, a read error is the likely cause. The rearrangement links TRBV20-1 to TRBJ2-7, with D unclear. Per germline, CDR1 DFQATT and CDR2 SNEGSKA (reference sequence). Deletions cut 6 bases from V and 2 bases from J, with 8 bases between. The CDR3 has 11 residues. CDR3 sequence: CSAKRTYEQYF. Written as DNA, the CDR3 is TGCAGTGCAAAACGGACCTACGAGCAGTACTTC.

Regarding this clone: A far larger clone is one nucleotide away, so this likely arose from a read error. V is TRBV5-6 and J is TRBJ2-3, with a tentative D call TRBD2 (5 bases). CDR3 length: 14 residues. Germline V gene data show CDR1 as SGHDT and CDR2 as YYEEEE. V was trimmed by 6 bases and J by 2 bases, leaving 13 bases between them. The CDR3 sequence: CASMDSETTDTQYF. DNA of the CDR3: TGTGCCAGCATGGACTCAGAGACCACAGATACGCAGTATTTT. The complete variable domain, with remaining parts taken from reference TRBV5-6 and TRBJ2-3, reads DAGVTQSPTHLIKTRGQQVTLRCSPKSGHDTVSWYQQALGQGPQFIFQYYEEEERQRGNFPDRFSGHQFPNYSSELNVNALLLGDSALYLCASMDSETTDTQYFGPGTRLTVL.

The count of this clone is one. The genes are TRBV6-1 and TRBJ1-5, with D perhaps matching TRBD1 (6 bases). The CDR3 loop spans 12 amino acids. V was trimmed by 7 bases and J by 11 bases, leaving 15 bases between them. CDR1 MNHNS and CDR2 SASEGT come from the germline V gene. The CDR3 sequence is CASNRVPAAQHF. The CDR3 coding sequence is TGTGCCAGCAACAGGGTCCCAGCGGCCCAGCATTTT.

On this clone: Germline and junction disagree at one end, which may indicate a read error. The V gene is TRBV11-2, the J gene TRBJ2-5; 13 bases align to TRBD2. This CDR3 spans 14 amino acids. Germline assignment: CDR1 SGHAT and CDR2 FQNNGV. The CDR3 loop reads CASSLPGGLAGTHF. The CDR3 DNA sequence: TGTGCCAGCAGCTTACCGGGGGGACTAGCGGGAACCCACTTC.

This clone appeared a single time. The chain combines TRBV7-8 with TRBJ2-1; 9 nucleotides line up with TRBD2. V was clipped by 0 bases and J by 5 bases; unmatched bases: 5. The CDR3 length is 16 residues. Germline lookup yields CDR1 SGHVS and CDR2 FQNEAQ. The CDR3 is CASSLAGTSRHNEQFF. The CDR3 nucleotides read TGTGCCAGCAGCTTAGCCGGGACTAGCAGACACAATGAGCAGTTCTTC.

The chain combines TRBV29-1 with TRBJ2-1, with D hard to call. This CDR3 comprises 12 residues. Germline V gives CDR1 SQVTM, CDR2 ANQGSEA. Trimming left V 4 bases short and J 5 bases short, with 9 bases between. The CDR3 sequence is CSVAWLNNEQFF. CDR3 nucleotide sequence: TGCAGCGTTGCGTGGCTCAACAATGAGCAGTTCTTC.

V is TRBV9 and J is TRBJ1-1; maybe TRBD1 (5 bases). Germline V lookup: CDR1 SGDLS, CDR2 YYNGEE. This CDR3 is 14 amino acids long. Trimming shortened V by 4 bases and J by 0 bases, and 10 bases separated the two germline ends. CDR3 in DNA: TGTGCCAGCAGCACCGGGACCTTGAACACTGAAGCTTTCTTT. Its translation is CASSTGTLNTEAFF.

The chain couples TRBV11-2 to TRBJ2-2, with 7 bases lining up with TRBD2. Germline CDR1 SGHAT, CDR2 FQNNGV. This CDR3 spans 16 amino acids. The V gene end was trimmed by 6 bases and the J gene end by 0 bases; junction bases not matched to a gene: 7. The DNA of the CDR3 is TGTGCCAGCAGTTACGAGCGGGGCGCGAACACCGGGGAGCTGTTTTTT. Its protein is CASSYERGANTGELFF.

A remark on this clone: This may be a read error: a much more frequent sequence differs by one nucleotide. The chain is built from TRBV14 and TRBJ1-1, with a weak D call TRBD1 (5 bases). Germline CDR1 SGHDN, CDR2 FVKESK. V was shortened by 5 bases and J by 4 bases, with 14 bases between the two germline ends. The CDR3 extends over 14 amino acids. CDR3 nucleotide sequence: TGTGCCAGCAGCAACAGGTCCGAAAGCACTGAAGCTTTCTTT. Protein: CASSNRSESTEAFF.